The clone carrying this T cell receptor beta chain was seen once. Antigen unknown. This sample is part of a study of T cells after yellow fever vaccination. Regarding the study as a whole: Sorted repertoires could include abundant contaminating clonotypes from bulk cells. A large majority of primary-vaccination clones showed up again after the booster (about 96% CD4, about 90% CD8).

Germline-derived CDR1 and CDR2 are SGHVS and FQNEAQ. V lost 5 bases, J lost 10 bases, and 19 bases stayed unmatched. The CDR3 covers 17 residues. Template switching by 5'RACE produced TCR cDNA, adding a universal primer site and UMIs. Each CDR3 protein gets one entry after TCRdb re-called the 5' RACE reads with MiXCR. The data contain a few hundred thousand distinct CDR3 sequences, 17% of them singletons. This clonotype was obtained from a man aged 18-30 years who received the YFV17D yellow fever vaccine. The genes are TRBV7-8 and TRBJ1-5; 8 positions match TRBD1. Sample: PBMCs, taken 5 to 6 days after the first yellow fever vaccination. CDR3: CASSTRIGRGQLSPQHF. The CDR3 DNA reads TGTGCCAGCAGCACACGAATTGGCAGGGGGCAACTCAGTCCCCAGCATTTT.